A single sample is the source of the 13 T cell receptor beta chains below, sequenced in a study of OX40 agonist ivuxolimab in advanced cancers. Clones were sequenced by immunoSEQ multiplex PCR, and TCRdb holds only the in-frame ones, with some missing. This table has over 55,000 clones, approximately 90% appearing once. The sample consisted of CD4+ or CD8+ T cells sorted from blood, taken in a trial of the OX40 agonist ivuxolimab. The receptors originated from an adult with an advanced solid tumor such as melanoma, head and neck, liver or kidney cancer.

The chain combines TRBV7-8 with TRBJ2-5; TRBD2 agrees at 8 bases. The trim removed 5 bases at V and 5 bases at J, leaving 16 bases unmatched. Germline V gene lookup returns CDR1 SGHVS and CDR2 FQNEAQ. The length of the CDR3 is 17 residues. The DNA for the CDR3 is TGTGCCAGCAGCAAAGGGGCGGGAGGCCACCTTCGGGAGACCCAGTACTTC. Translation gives CASSKGAGGHLRETQYF.

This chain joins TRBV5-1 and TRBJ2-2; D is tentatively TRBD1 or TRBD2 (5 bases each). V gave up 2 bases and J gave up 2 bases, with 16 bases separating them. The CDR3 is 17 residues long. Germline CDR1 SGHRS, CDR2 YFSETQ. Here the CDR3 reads CASSLTGPRVNTGELFF. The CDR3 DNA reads TGCGCCAGCAGCTTAACGGGACCGCGCGTAAACACCGGGGAGCTGTTTTTT.

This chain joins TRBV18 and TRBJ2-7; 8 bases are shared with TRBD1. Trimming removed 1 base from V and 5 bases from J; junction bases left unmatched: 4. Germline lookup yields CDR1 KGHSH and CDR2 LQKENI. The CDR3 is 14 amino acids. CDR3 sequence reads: CASSPQQGANEQYF. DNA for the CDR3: TGTGCCAGCTCACCACAGCAGGGGGCAAACGAGCAGTACTTC.

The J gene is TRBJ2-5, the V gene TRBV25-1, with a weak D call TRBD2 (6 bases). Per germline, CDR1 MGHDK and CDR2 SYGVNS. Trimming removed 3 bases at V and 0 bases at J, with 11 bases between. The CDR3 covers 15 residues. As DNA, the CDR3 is TGTGCCAGCAGTGATCCGGGACTCAACCAAGAGACCCAGTACTTC. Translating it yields CASSDPGLNQETQYF.

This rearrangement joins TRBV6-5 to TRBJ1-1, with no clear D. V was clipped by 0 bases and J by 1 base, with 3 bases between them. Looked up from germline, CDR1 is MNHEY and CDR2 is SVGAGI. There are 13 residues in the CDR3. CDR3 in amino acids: CASSYSRNTEAFF. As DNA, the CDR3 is TGTGCCAGCAGTTACTCGAGGAACACTGAAGCTTTCTTT.

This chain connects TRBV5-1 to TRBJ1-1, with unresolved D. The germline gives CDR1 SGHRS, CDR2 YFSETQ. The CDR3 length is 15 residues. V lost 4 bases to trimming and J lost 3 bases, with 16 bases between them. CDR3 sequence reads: CASSPETVAYTEAFF. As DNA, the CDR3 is TGCGCCAGCAGCCCGGAGACGGTGGCGTACACTGAAGCTTTCTTT. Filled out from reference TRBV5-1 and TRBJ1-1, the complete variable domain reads KAGVTQTPRYLIKTRGQQVTLSCSPISGHRSVSWYQQTPGQGLQFLFEYFSETQRNKGNFPGRFSGRQFSNSRSEMNVSTLELGDSALYLCASSPETVAYTEAFFGQGTRLTVV.

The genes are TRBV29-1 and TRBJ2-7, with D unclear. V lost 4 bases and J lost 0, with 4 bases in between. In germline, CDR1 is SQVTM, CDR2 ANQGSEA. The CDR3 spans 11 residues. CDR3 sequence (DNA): TGCAGCGTTGGCAACTCCTACGAGCAGTACTTC. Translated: CSVGNSYEQYF.

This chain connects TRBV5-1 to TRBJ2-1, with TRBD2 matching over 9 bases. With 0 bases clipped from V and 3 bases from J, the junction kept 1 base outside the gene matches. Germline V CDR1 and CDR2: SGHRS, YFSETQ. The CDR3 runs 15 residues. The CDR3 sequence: CASSLATSGYNEQFF. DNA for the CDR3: TGCGCCAGCAGCTTGGCGACTAGCGGCTACAATGAGCAGTTCTTC.

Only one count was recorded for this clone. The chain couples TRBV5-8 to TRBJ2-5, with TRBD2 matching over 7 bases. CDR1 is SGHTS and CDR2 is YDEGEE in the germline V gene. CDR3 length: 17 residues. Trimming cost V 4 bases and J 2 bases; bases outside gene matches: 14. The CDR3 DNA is TGTGCCAGCAGCCCGGGACTATCGTCGGGCCAACAAGAGACCCAGTACTTC. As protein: CASSPGLSSGQQETQYF. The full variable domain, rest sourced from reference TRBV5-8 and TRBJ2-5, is EAGVTQSPTHLIKTRGQQATLRCSPISGHTSVYWYQQALGLGLQFLLWYDEGEERNRGNFPPRFSGRQFPNYSSELNVNALELEDSALYLCASSPGLSSGQQETQYFGPGTRLLVL.

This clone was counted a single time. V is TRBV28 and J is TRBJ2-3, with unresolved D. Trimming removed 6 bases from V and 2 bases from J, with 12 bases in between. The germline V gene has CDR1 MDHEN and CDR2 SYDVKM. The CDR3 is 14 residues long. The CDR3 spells CASSPQRTTDTQYF. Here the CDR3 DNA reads TGTGCCAGCAGCCCGCAGCGAACCACAGATACGCAGTATTTT.

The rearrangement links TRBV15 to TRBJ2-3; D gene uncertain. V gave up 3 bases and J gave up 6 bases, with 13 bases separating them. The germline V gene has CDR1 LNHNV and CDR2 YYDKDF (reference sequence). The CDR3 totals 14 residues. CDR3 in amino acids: CATSSAPRRDTQYF. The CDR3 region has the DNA TGTGCCACCAGCAGTGCCCCACGCCGCGATACGCAGTATTTT.

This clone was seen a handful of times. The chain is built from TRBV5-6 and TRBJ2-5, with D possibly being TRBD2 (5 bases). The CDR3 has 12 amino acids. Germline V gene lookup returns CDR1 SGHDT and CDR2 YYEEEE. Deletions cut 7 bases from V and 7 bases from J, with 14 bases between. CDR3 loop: CASAIAGGTQYF. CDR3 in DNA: TGTGCCAGCGCCATCGCGGGTGGGACCCAGTACTTC.

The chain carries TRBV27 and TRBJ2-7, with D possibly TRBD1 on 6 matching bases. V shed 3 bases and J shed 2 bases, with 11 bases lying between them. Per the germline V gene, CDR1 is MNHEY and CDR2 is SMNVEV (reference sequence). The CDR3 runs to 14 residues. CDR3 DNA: TGTGCCAGCAGTTTGTGGGACAAACCCTACGAGCAGTACTTC. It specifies CASSLWDKPYEQYF.